The T cell receptor (beta chain) under discussion was sequenced for a study of blood T cell repertoires in COVID-19. The overall study: Acute and convalescent COVID-19 samples came from the United States, Italy and Spain. Sample material is recorded as cDNA or gDNA derived from T cells, B-cell-depleted T cells, or PBMCs.

Under the authors' procedure: Scientists estimated how many nucleated cells there were by amplifying reference gene primers. TCRdb's table, derived via immunoSEQ multiplex PCR, lists solely in-frame clones and lacks some. V and J calls and clone size are as listed in that table; D and trimming were resolved from the DNA. The table records 150,000 to 200,000 clones, roughly 89% of them present only once. To note about this clone: The junction departs from the called germline gene at one end, perhaps through a read error. The same CDR3 also results from other DNA sequences found in this sample.

Per the germline V gene, CDR1 is ENHRY and CDR2 is SYGVKD. This CDR3 spans 15 amino acids. The clonotype originates from a woman under 30 who had recovered from COVID-19. The J gene is TRBJ1-6, the V gene TRBV10-3, with TRBD1 matching 9 bases. Material for sequencing was peripheral blood. The CDR3 spells CAISEDRGSNSPLHF. The DNA for the CDR3 is TGTGCTATCAGTGAAGACAGGGGGAGTAATTCACCCCTCCACTTT.